Below, 30 T cell receptor beta chains from the same sample are listed, as sequenced in a study of blood T cell repertoires in COVID-19. TCRdb keeps only in-frame clones here, not all; method: immunoSEQ multiplex PCR. The sample shows over 200,000 clones, approximately 83% of them seen only once. Sequenced material: peripheral blood. The receptor set was obtained from a young woman who had recovered from COVID-19.

This clone was recorded only once. The chain joins TRBV19 to TRBJ2-3, with D possibly matching TRBD2 (6 bases). CDR1 and CDR2 from the germline V gene are LNHDA and SQIVND (reference sequence). Trimming stripped 5 bases from V and 3 bases from J, with 12 bases between. This CDR3 is built from 14 residues. CDR3 nucleotides: TGTGCCAGTAGTCGGGGGAGGCTGACAGATACGCAGTATTTT. This translates into CASSRGRLTDTQYF. Full variable domain (outside the CDR3, taken from reference TRBV19 and TRBJ2-3): DGGITQSPKYLFRKEGQNVTLSCEQNLNHDAMYWYRQDPGQGLRLIYYSQIVNDFQKGDIAEGYSVSREKKESFPLTVTSAQKNPTAFYLCASSRGRLTDTQYFGPGTRLTVL.

This sequence joins TRBV7-9 and TRBJ1-1; D might be TRBD1 (5 bases). CDR3 length: 17 residues. Germline CDR1 is SEHNR and CDR2 is FQNEAQ (reference sequence). V gave up 2 bases and J gave up 1 base, with 17 bases separating them. The chain's CDR3 is CASSLLQGGLRNTEAFF. The CDR3 nucleotides read TGTGCCAGCAGCTTACTCCAGGGAGGTTTGAGGAACACTGAAGCTTTCTTT.

This sequence joins TRBV6-5 and TRBJ1-2, with D tentatively TRBD1 (5 bases). The CDR3 is made up of 13 amino acids. Trimming cost V 5 bases and J 8 bases, with 15 bases left between them. The germline V gene has CDR1 MNHEY and CDR2 SVGAGI. The CDR3 loop reads CASSTRPGMGYTF. In DNA form, the CDR3 reads TGTGCCAGCAGTACCCGTCCAGGGATGGGCTACACCTTC.

The chain combines TRBV6-2 or TRBV6-3 with TRBJ2-1, with 10 bases matching TRBD2. Germline lookup yields CDR1 MNHEY and CDR2 SVGEGT. The V segment lost 2 bases and the J segment 4 bases; nucleotides outside the gene matches: 8. The CDR3 extends over 17 amino acids. This chain's CDR3 is CASSYTHKRGGYNEQFF. The CDR3 nucleotides read TGTGCCAGCAGTTACACTCATAAGCGGGGGGGGTACAATGAGCAGTTCTTC.

V usage is TRBV10-2 and J usage is TRBJ1-4; D is uncertain. Trimming took 6 bases from V and 5 from J, leaving 10 bases between them. The CDR3 loop spans 13 amino acids. The germline V gene encodes CDR1 WSHSY and CDR2 SAAADI. The DNA for the CDR3 is TGCGCCAGCAGGGCGGAACAAAATGAAAAACTGTTTTTT. This gives the protein CASRAEQNEKLFF.

The rearrangement joins TRBV2 to TRBJ2-3; weak D call: TRBD1 (6 bases). The ends were cut back, 8 bases at V and 3 bases at J, with 9 bases in the middle. Germline-derived CDR1 and CDR2 are SNHLY and FYNNEI. The CDR3 loop spans 12 amino acids. The CDR3 coding sequence is TGTGCCAGCCATGGACAGACAGATACGCAGTATTTT. Its protein product is CASHGQTDTQYF.

The genes are TRBV5-1 and TRBJ1-2, with 7 positions matching TRBD1. The ends lost 1 base at V and 0 bases at J; junction bases unmatched: 3. The CDR3 sequence is 15 residues long. Germline V gene data show CDR1 as SGHRS and CDR2 as YFSETQ. The CDR3 DNA is TGCGCCAGCAGCTTGTGGGGGACAGCTAACTATGGCTACACCTTC. Its translation is CASSLWGTANYGYTF.

The chain carries TRBV9 and TRBJ1-1; tentatively, D is TRBD1 (5 bases). Germline V gene data show CDR1 as SGDLS and CDR2 as YYNGEE. V was clipped by 5 bases and J by 0 bases, with 8 bases between them. The CDR3 runs 13 residues. The CDR3 region is CASSTGLNTEAFF. The CDR3, as DNA: TGTGCCAGCAGTACAGGACTGAACACTGAAGCTTTCTTT.

The chain couples TRBV4-1 to TRBJ1-2; D is unclear. Germline-derived CDR1 and CDR2 are MGHRA and YSYEKL. The CDR3 is 15 amino acids. With 0 bases removed from V and 5 bases from J, the gap between germline ends came to 13 bases. The CDR3: CASSQDQESYYGYTF. CDR3 DNA sequence: TGCGCCAGCAGCCAAGATCAGGAATCCTATTATGGCTACACCTTC.

J is TRBJ2-7 and V is TRBV7-2; D not certain. Per germline, CDR1 SGHTA and CDR2 FQGNSA. V lost 2 bases and J 1 base, leaving 3 bases between the germline ends. CDR3 length: 12 residues. CDR3 nucleotide sequence: TGTGCCAGCAGCTTATCTTCCTACGAGCAGTACTTC. Its protein product is CASSLSSYEQYF.

About this clone itself: Mismatch with germline at one junction end may stem from a read error. CDR3 in DNA: TGTGTCATCACGGGGGGCTCTGGCTATGGCTACACCTTC. Residues: CVITGGSGYGYTF. The chain employs TRBV10-3 and TRBJ1-2, with D possibly matching TRBD1 (6 bases). The CDR3 sequence is 13 residues long. Germline V gene data show CDR1 as ENHRY and CDR2 as SYGVKD.

V is TRBV19 and J is TRBJ2-4; 10 bases agree with TRBD1. The junction had 1 base not matched to a gene; V was cut back by 1 base and J by 7 bases. CDR3 length equals 14 residues. Per the germline V gene, CDR1 is LNHDA and CDR2 is SQIVND (reference sequence). This CDR3 reads CASSIGTGGNIQYF. CDR3 bases: TGTGCCAGTAGTATAGGGACAGGGGGGAACATTCAGTACTTC.

This rearrangement joins TRBV2 to TRBJ1-2; 11 nucleotides align to TRBD1. CDR1 and CDR2 (germline): SNHLY, FYNNEI. CDR3 length equals 13 residues. The V and J ends lost 6 bases and 7 bases, in that order; junction bases with no gene match: 4. CDR3 sequence: CASSGTGGSGYTF. The CDR3 coding sequence is TGTGCCAGCAGCGGGACAGGGGGATCTGGCTACACCTTC.

The chain links TRBV7-8 to TRBJ2-1; 9 bases fit TRBD2. J was trimmed by 5 bases and V by 0 bases; bases with no gene match: 5. The CDR3 has 16 amino acids. Per germline, CDR1 SGHVS and CDR2 FQNEAQ. Written as DNA, the CDR3 is TGTGCCAGCAGCTTAGCGGGAGCGGGGGGCAACAATGAGCAGTTCTTC. This translates into CASSLAGAGGNNEQFF.

The chain joins TRBV6-1 to TRBJ1-5, with 8 bases that match TRBD1. Germline V gene lookup returns CDR1 MNHNS and CDR2 SASEGT. The CDR3 covers 15 residues. Trimming at V came to 1 base and at J to 6 bases, leaving 5 bases not matched to a gene. The CDR3 loop is CASSEVGQGVQPQHF. The CDR3 DNA reads TGTGCCAGCAGTGAAGTTGGACAGGGAGTTCAGCCCCAGCATTTT.

V gene TRBV5-1 combines with J gene TRBJ1-3; weak D call: TRBD1 (5 bases). CDR3 length equals 15 residues. V lost 9 bases to trimming and J lost 3 bases, with 19 bases between them. From germline, CDR1 is SGHRS and CDR2 YFSETQ. The CDR3 DNA reads as TGCGCCAACCATAAACCCAGGGAGGGTGGAAACACCATATATTTT. Translating gives CANHKPREGGNTIYF.

The rearrangement joins TRBV13 to TRBJ2-2; a possible D gene is TRBD2 (5 bases). Germline V lookup: CDR1 PRHDT, CDR2 FYEKMQ (reference sequence). The V end was cut by 1 base, the J end by 6 bases, with 12 bases between. This CDR3 has 15 amino acids. The CDR3 spells CASSLVPAGAGELFF. In nucleotides, the CDR3 is TGTGCCAGCAGCTTAGTTCCCGCGGGCGCCGGGGAGCTGTTTTTT.

This chain links TRBV11-2 with TRBJ2-3, with TRBD2 identical over 13 bases. V shed 5 bases, J shed 12 bases, and the junction held 8 bases outside the gene matches. CDR1 is SGHAT and CDR2 is FQNNGV in the germline V gene. CDR3 length equals 14 residues. The CDR3 here is CASSPGLAGLYQYF. The CDR3 DNA follows: TGTGCCAGCAGCCCGGGACTAGCGGGGTTGTACCAGTATTTT.

The chain joins TRBV7-2 to TRBJ2-1, with 8 bases lining up with TRBD2. This CDR3 spans 15 amino acids. Trimming cost V 2 bases and J 8 bases; bases outside gene matches: 8. Germline V gene lookup returns CDR1 SGHTA and CDR2 FQGNSA. The CDR3 coding sequence is TGTGCCAGCAGCTTACAGGCGGGGGGCCTGGATGAGCAGTTCTTC. Protein sequence: CASSLQAGGLDEQFF.

The chain employs TRBV4-1 and TRBJ2-7, with no clear D. The CDR3 is made up of 15 amino acids. Trimming left V 1 base short and J 1 base short, with 11 bases between. Germline loops: CDR1 MGHRA, CDR2 YSYEKL. In DNA form, the CDR3 reads TGCGCCAGCAGCCAAGCCCATGGCGGATCCTACGAGCAGTACTTC. It yields the protein CASSQAHGGSYEQYF.

This sequence joins TRBV19 and TRBJ2-1; D is ambiguous. The length of the CDR3 is 13 residues. Between the trimmed V and J ends, which lost 1 base and 5 bases, there was a span of 6 bases. Looked up from germline, CDR1 is LNHDA and CDR2 is SQIVND (reference sequence). The CDR3 is CASSIGLNNEQFF. As DNA, the CDR3 is TGTGCCAGTAGTATAGGACTTAACAATGAGCAGTTCTTC.

The gene calls are TRBV27 and TRBJ1-2, with a tentative D call TRBD1 (5 bases). The germline V gene has CDR1 MNHEY and CDR2 SMNVEV (reference sequence). This CDR3 has 15 amino acids. Trimming stripped 2 bases from V and 5 bases from J, with 15 bases between. Here the CDR3 DNA reads TGTGCCAGCAGTTTAAGGAGGGAGGGGCTGTATGGCTACACCTTC. Protein: CASSLRREGLYGYTF.

This sequence joins TRBV6-2 or TRBV6-3 and TRBJ1-1, with a tentative D call TRBD1 (6 bases). This CDR3 is 16 amino acids long. V was cut by 0 bases and J by 0 bases, with 11 bases left in between. Germline V CDR1 and CDR2: MNHEY, SVGEGT. The CDR3 reads CASSYSYRVMNTEAFF. The CDR3 nucleotides read TGTGCCAGCAGTTACTCATACAGGGTTATGAACACTGAAGCTTTCTTT.

V usage is TRBV5-6 and J usage is TRBJ2-7; no clear D gene. The CDR3 has 15 amino acids. Trimming cost V 0 bases and J 2 bases, with 12 bases left between them. In germline, CDR1 is SGHDT, CDR2 YYEEEE. This chain's CDR3 is CASSLGGQATYEQYF. The CDR3 region has the DNA TGTGCCAGCAGCTTGGGTGGTCAGGCCACCTACGAGCAGTACTTC.

As regards this clone: Other DNA sequences in the sample encode the same CDR3. The chain combines TRBV5-1 with TRBJ2-7; 10 bases match TRBD1. V was clipped by 5 bases and J by 2 bases; unmatched bases: 4. The CDR3 extends over 14 amino acids. Germline V CDR1 and CDR2: SGHRS, YFSETQ. The CDR3 nucleotides read TGCGCCAGCAGTCCCGGACAGGGGGCCTACGAGCAGTACTTC. This codes for CASSPGQGAYEQYF.

This clone was recorded once. This chain connects TRBV7-2 to TRBJ2-1; TRBD2 agrees at 15 bases. The trim removed 3 bases at V and 4 bases at J, leaving 1 base unmatched. This CDR3 comprises 16 residues. Germline V gene lookup returns CDR1 SGHTA and CDR2 FQGNSA. CDR3 in amino acids: CASSFGTSGGYNEQFF. In DNA form, the CDR3 reads TGTGCCAGCAGCTTTGGGACTAGCGGGGGGTACAATGAGCAGTTCTTC.

The rearrangement uses TRBV19 and TRBJ2-3; D might be TRBD1 (5 bases). Trimming removed 1 base from V and 1 base from J, with 9 bases in between. This CDR3 region has 15 residues. Germline-derived CDR1 and CDR2 are LNHDA and SQIVND (reference sequence). The CDR3 is CASSIGQPGTDTQYF. The CDR3 DNA reads as TGTGCCAGTAGTATAGGACAGCCTGGCACAGATACGCAGTATTTT.

This clone was detected a few times. The chain carries TRBV30 and TRBJ1-4; 8 nucleotides line up with TRBD1. J gave up 7 bases and V 1 base, and 8 bases lay outside the gene matches. This CDR3 has 15 amino acids. Germline CDR1 reads GTSNPN; CDR2 reads SVGIG (reference sequence). In DNA, the CDR3 is TGTGCCTGGAGTGACACCAGGGGGCACCTTGAAAAACTGTTTTTT. Translated: CAWSDTRGHLEKLFF.

The rearrangement links TRBV5-1 to TRBJ2-3; TRBD2 aligns across 10 bases. Germline CDR1 and CDR2: SGHRS and YFSETQ. V shed 1 base, J shed 5 bases, and the junction held 10 bases outside the gene matches. The CDR3 is 17 residues long. The CDR3 DNA follows: TGCGCCAGCAGCTTGCCTACTCTAGCGGGGGTGTTAGATACGCAGTATTTT. Its protein product is CASSLPTLAGVLDTQYF.

The chain recombines TRBV7-2 with TRBJ2-1, with a weak D call TRBD2 (7 bases). V was pared by 1 base and J by 7 bases, with 17 bases between. This CDR3 has 16 residues. The germline V gene encodes CDR1 SGHTA and CDR2 FQGNSA. CDR3 nucleotides: TGTGCCAGCAGCTTAGTGGGAGGGGGATATTATAATGAGCAGTTCTTC. As protein: CASSLVGGGYYNEQFF.